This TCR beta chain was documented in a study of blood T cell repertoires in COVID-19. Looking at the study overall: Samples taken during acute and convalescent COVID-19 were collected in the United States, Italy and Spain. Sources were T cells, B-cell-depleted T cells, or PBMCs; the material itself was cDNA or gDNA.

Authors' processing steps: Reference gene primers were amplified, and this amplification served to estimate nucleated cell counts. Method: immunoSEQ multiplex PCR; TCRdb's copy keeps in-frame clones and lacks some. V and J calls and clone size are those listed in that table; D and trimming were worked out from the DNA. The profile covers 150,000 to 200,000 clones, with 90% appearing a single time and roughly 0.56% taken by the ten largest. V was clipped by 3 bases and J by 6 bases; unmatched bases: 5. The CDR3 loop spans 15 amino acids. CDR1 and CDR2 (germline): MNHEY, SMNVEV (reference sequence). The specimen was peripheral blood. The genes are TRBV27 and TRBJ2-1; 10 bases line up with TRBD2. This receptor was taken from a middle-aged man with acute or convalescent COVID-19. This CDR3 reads CASSFGAGGGNEQFF. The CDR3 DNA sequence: TGTGCCAGCAGTTTTGGAGCGGGAGGGGGCAATGAGCAGTTCTTC.